This passage covers 26 T cell receptor beta chains from one sample sequenced in a study of CD8+CD57+ T cells in acquired aplastic anemia. Profiling that covered TCR beta VDJ and CDR3 relied on genomic DNA as its template. A single record per CDR3 protein comes from TCRdb applying MiXCR to the reads. The table includes hundreds of thousands of distinct CDR3 sequences, 65% to 80% detected once. Sequencing was done on a sample of sorted CD4+, CD8+, or CD8+CD57+ T cells (not recorded which) from PBMCs. The origin of the receptors is a human donor in good health, serving as a control.

Notes on this clonotype: The CDR3 does not close with the conserved phenylalanine or tryptophan, likely indicating a read error. No DNA is shown, since the ends of the CDR3 on it are uncertain; the CDR3 is the one TCRdb lists. The J gene is TRBJ1-1, the V gene TRBV7-2; the D call in the table, TRBD1, was not verified against the DNA. The CDR3 totals 13 residues, both ends included. Germline-derived CDR1 and CDR2 are SGHTA and FQGNSA. The CDR3 reads CASSLHRGTEATH.

The chain couples TRBV29-1 to TRBJ1-5; D is ambiguous. V was trimmed by 4 bases and J by 15 bases, leaving 13 bases between them. CDR3 length: 10 amino acids. Germline CDR1 and CDR2: SQVTM and ANQGSEA. The CDR3: CSVVGKATHF. In nucleotides, the CDR3 is TGCAGCGTTGTAGGCAAGGCCACGCATTTT. The full variable domain, in which reference TRBV29-1 and TRBJ1-5 provide the parts outside the CDR3, is SAVISQKPSRDICQRGTSLTIQCQVDSQVTMMFWYRQQPGQSLTLIATANQGSEATYESGFVIDKFPISRPNLTFSTLTVSNMSPEDSSIYLCSVVGKATHFGDGTRLSIL.

This clonotype appeared once. The chain joins TRBV7-2 to TRBJ2-6; D possibly corresponds to TRBD1 (5 bases). The germline V and J ends were trimmed by 3 bases and 2 bases, with 11 bases remaining between them. Germline CDR1 and CDR2: SGHTA and FQGNSA. This CDR3 is 16 amino acids long. CDR3 protein: CASSFPPGTGANVLTF. In DNA form, the CDR3 reads TGTGCCAGCAGCTTCCCCCCAGGGACTGGGGCCAACGTCCTGACTTTC.

V gene TRBV20-1 combines with J gene TRBJ2-5; D assignment may be TRBD1 or TRBD2 (5 bases each). Germline V gene lookup returns CDR1 DFQATT and CDR2 SNEGSKA (reference sequence). Trimming pared 3 bases from V and 8 bases from J, leaving 16 bases between. CDR3 size: 13 residues. This CDR3 is CSASPGTGFTQYF. The DNA of the CDR3 is TGCAGTGCTAGTCCCGGGACGGGCTTCACCCAGTACTTC.

J is TRBJ1-3 and V is TRBV20-1; 10 nucleotides match TRBD1. The CDR3 length is 15 residues. Germline CDR1 is DFQATT and CDR2 is SNEGSKA (reference sequence). V was pared by 4 bases and J by 4 bases, with 7 bases of the junction left unmatched. CDR3 DNA sequence: TGCAGTGCTATCGACGACAGGGGGCTAGGAAACACCATATATTTT. Translation gives CSAIDDRGLGNTIYF.

There are many counts of this clonotype. In nucleotides, the CDR3 is TGTGCCAGCAGTATTGGGACAGGGCCCACCGGGGAGCTGTTTTTT. It encodes CASSIGTGPTGELFF. The chain combines TRBV6-1 with TRBJ2-2; 9 nucleotides agree with TRBD1. The V segment lost 5 bases and the J segment 4 bases; nucleotides outside the gene matches: 5. The CDR3 spans 15 residues. The V gene's germline CDR1 is MNHNS and CDR2 SASEGT.

This clonotype was picked up many times. The chain combines TRBV7-2 with TRBJ2-7; unclear D gene. With 1 base removed from V and 3 bases from J, the gap between germline ends came to 13 bases. CDR1 is SGHTA and CDR2 is FQGNSA in the germline V gene. The CDR3 spans 15 residues. The CDR3 here is CASSLGTSGNYEQYF. DNA for the CDR3: TGTGCCAGCAGCTTAGGAACCTCCGGAAACTACGAGCAGTACTTC.

This rearrangement joins TRBV7-9 to TRBJ2-7, with a tentative D call TRBD1 (6 bases). The length of the CDR3 is 15 residues. Germline CDR1 reads SEHNR; CDR2 reads FQNEAQ (reference sequence). The V end was cut by 5 bases, the J end by 13 bases, with 27 bases between. The CDR3 sequence: CASSPDRNYGYTFYF. CDR3 DNA sequence: TGTGCCAGCAGCCCTGACAGGAACTATGGCTACACCTTCTACTTC.

The chain links TRBV20-1 to TRBJ1-4; no clear D. The V gene's germline CDR1 is DFQATT and CDR2 SNEGSKA (reference sequence). The V and J ends lost 6 bases and 6 bases respectively, with 20 bases between them. This CDR3 is built from 15 residues. The CDR3 protein is CSASLTPNYDEKLFF. The CDR3 coding sequence is TGCAGTGCCTCCTTGACCCCCAACTATGATGAAAAACTGTTTTTT.

Concerning this clonotype itself: A read error may explain this, as a much larger clone is one base away. J is TRBJ1-4 and V is TRBV30; D is possibly TRBD1 (5 bases). Germline CDR1 reads GTSNPN; CDR2 reads SVGIG (reference sequence). This CDR3 contains 14 residues. CDR3 region: CAWSTGPLNEKLLF. CDR3 nucleotide sequence: TGTGCCTGGAGTACGGGACCGCTTAATGAAAAACTGCTTTTT.

The table lists this clonotype with many counts. V and J are TRBV12-3 or TRBV12-4 and TRBJ1-2; D unresolved. Trimming stripped 3 bases from V and 8 bases from J, with 10 bases between. CDR3 length: 12 residues. CDR3 in DNA: TGTGCCAGCAGTTTGGGTGCTCGCGGCTACACCTTC. Translating gives CASSLGARGYTF.

The chain's CDR3 is CASSSQTGTGLEAFF. The CDR3 nucleotides are TGCGCCAGCAGCTCACAAACCGGGACAGGGCTAGAAGCTTTCTTT. The J gene is TRBJ1-1, the V gene TRBV5-1; 9 bases fit TRBD1. The junction had 11 bases not matched to a gene; V was cut back by 3 bases and J by 8 bases. CDR1 is SGHRS and CDR2 is YFSETQ in the germline V gene. The CDR3 contains 15 residues.

The table lists this clonotype with many counts. CDR3 loop: CASSRSGGADSTQYF. CDR3 DNA: TGTGCCAGCTCACGTAGCGGGGGGGCTGATTCCACGCAGTATTTT. The chain has TRBV18 and TRBJ2-3; 11 bases fit TRBD2. Germline trimming cut 4 bases from V and 9 bases from J; bases unmatched to any gene: 9. This CDR3 region has 15 residues. Germline V gives CDR1 KGHSH, CDR2 LQKENI.

As to this clonotype: One end of the junction fails to match germline, which may point to a read error. The chain links TRBV10-3 to TRBJ1-1; no clear D gene. The CDR3 runs to 14 residues. Germline V CDR1 and CDR2: ENHRY, SYGVKD. CDR3 protein: CASSARIGSYEQYF. CDR3 coding DNA: TGTGCCAGCAGTGCTCGGATTGGGAGCTACGAACAGTACTTT.

The J gene is TRBJ1-1, the V gene TRBV2; 8 bases align to TRBD1. Germline-derived CDR1 and CDR2 are SNHLY and FYNNEI. V dropped 9 bases and J dropped 4; count of bases not matched to a gene: 7. The CDR3 is made up of 13 amino acids. CDR3 amino acids: CASGQGAVTEAFF. The DNA for the CDR3 is TGTGCCAGTGGACAGGGAGCGGTCACTGAAGCTTTCTTT.

The genes are TRBV7-9 and TRBJ2-1; D uncertain. Looked up from germline, CDR1 is SEHNR and CDR2 is FQNEAQ (reference sequence). The CDR3 runs to 17 residues. Trimming left V 5 bases short and J 1 base short, with 18 bases between. The DNA of the CDR3 is TGTGCCAGCAGCCAAGATGGAACAGCGACTTCCTACAATGAGCAGTTCTTC. This translates into CASSQDGTATSYNEQFF. The full variable domain, in which reference TRBV7-9 and TRBJ2-1 provide the parts outside the CDR3, is DTGVSQNPRHKITKRGQNVTFRCDPISEHNRLYWYRQTLGQGPEFLTYFQNEAQLEKSRLLSDRFSAERPKGSFSTLEIQRTEQGDSAMYLCASSQDGTATSYNEQFFGPGTRLTVL.

This clonotype showed up many times. The rearrangement uses TRBV7-2 and TRBJ2-7; D is unresolved. Germline V CDR1 and CDR2: SGHTA, FQGNSA. The CDR3 runs to 13 residues. V lost 5 bases to trimming and J lost 3 bases, with 11 bases between them. The CDR3, as DNA: TGTGCCAGCAGCACCTTGCTAGTCTACGAGCAGTACTTC. It specifies CASSTLLVYEQYF.

V usage is TRBV19 and J usage is TRBJ1-5, with 11 positions matching TRBD1. V lost 4 bases and J lost 3; bases outside the gene matches: 2. Germline V gene lookup returns CDR1 LNHDA and CDR2 SQIVND (reference sequence). The CDR3 extends over 15 amino acids. CDR3 loop: CASSRGQGVNQPQHF. Here the CDR3 DNA reads TGTGCCAGTAGTAGGGGACAGGGGGTCAATCAGCCCCAGCATTTT.

This clonotype has just one count. This chain uses TRBV11-2 with TRBJ2-7, with 7 nucleotides matching TRBD1. V lost 5 bases and J lost 2; bases outside the gene matches: 9. This CDR3 has 15 residues. Germline lookup yields CDR1 SGHAT and CDR2 FQNNGV. The DNA of the CDR3 is TGTGCCAGCAGCGTAGGCGCAGGGGGTCCCTACGAGCAGTACTTC. Residues: CASSVGAGGPYEQYF.

On this clonotype: Germline is not matched at one junction end, which may reflect a read error. This chain joins TRBV7-2 and TRBJ1-6; no firm D call. The CDR3 is 15 amino acids. In germline, CDR1 is SGHTA, CDR2 FQGNSA. This CDR3 is CASSLGGMYNSTLHF. Written as DNA, the CDR3 is TGTGCCAGCAGCTTAGGCGGGATGTATAATTCAACCCTCCACTTT. Full variable domain (rest looked up from reference TRBV7-2 and TRBJ1-6): GAGVSQSPSNKVTEKGKDVELRCDPISGHTALYWYRQSLGQGLEFLIYFQGNSAPDKSGLPSDRFSAERTGGSVSTLTIQRTQQEDSAVYLCASSLGGMYNSTLHFGNGTRLTVT.

The chain joins TRBV12-3 or TRBV12-4 to TRBJ1-2, with D uncertain. With 3 bases removed from V and 3 bases from J, the gap between germline ends came to 2 bases. The CDR3 extends over 11 amino acids. CDR3 region: CASSLDYGYTF. The CDR3 DNA sequence: TGTGCCAGCAGTTTGGACTATGGCTACACCTTC.

This clonotype came up once. The conserved final phenylalanine or tryptophan is absent from the CDR3, which likely points to a read error. It is unclear where the CDR3 begins or ends on the DNA, so no DNA is shown, and the CDR3 is as TCRdb lists it. This chain joins TRBV7-2 and TRBJ2-7. Counting both end residues, the CDR3 totals 13 amino acids. CDR1 and CDR2 from the germline V gene are SGHTA and FQGNSA. CDR3 region: CASSSAAGLYEQY.

In its sample, this clonotype was seen many times. The J gene is TRBJ2-1, the V gene TRBV7-2; the match to TRBD1 covers 8 bases. V lost 0 bases, J lost 6 bases, and 4 bases stayed unmatched. This CDR3 region has 15 residues. The germline gives CDR1 SGHTA, CDR2 FQGNSA. DNA for the CDR3: TGTGCCAGCAGCTTAGCGGGGACAGGAGTCAATGAGCAGTTCTTC. This codes for CASSLAGTGVNEQFF.

The chain joins TRBV6-1 to TRBJ1-1; 10 bases agree with TRBD1. V was pared by 8 bases and J by 1 base, with 4 bases of the junction left unmatched. The CDR3 is 14 residues long. Germline CDR1 is MNHNS and CDR2 is SASEGT. The CDR3 is CASRQGAKNTEAFF. CDR3 DNA: TGTGCCAGCCGACAGGGGGCCAAGAACACTGAAGCTTTCTTT.

The gene calls are TRBV7-9 and TRBJ2-7, with TRBD1 matching 8 bases. CDR3 size: 13 residues. The germline gives CDR1 SEHNR, CDR2 FQNEAQ (reference sequence). Trimming cost V 5 bases and J 4 bases; bases outside gene matches: 4. CDR3 DNA sequence: TGTGCCAGCAGCGCCTGGACAGGGTACGAGCAGTACTTC. This gives the protein CASSAWTGYEQYF.

This clonotype was counted ten times or more. The chain links TRBV5-1 to TRBJ2-1; the D gene could be TRBD1 or TRBD2 (5 bases each). The CDR3 runs 13 residues. Trimming removed 6 bases from V and 6 bases from J, with 13 bases in between. Per the germline V gene, CDR1 is SGHRS and CDR2 is YFSETQ. The CDR3 region is CASNSGTINEQFF. CDR3 bases: TGCGCCAGCAACTCCGGGACGATCAATGAGCAGTTCTTC.